This T cell receptor (beta chain) was sequenced for a study of blood T cell repertoires in COVID-19. The protocol was immunoSEQ multiplex PCR, while the TCRdb copy is restricted to in-frame clones and leaves out a portion. This sample has about 76,000 clones; about 93% occur once, and the top ten carry about 6%. The germline V gene encodes CDR1 SGDLS and CDR2 YYNGEE. Unmatched junction bases numbered 5, after V lost 0 bases and J lost 8 bases. CDR3 length: 16 amino acids. The TCR comes from a human donor in a cohort sampled during active COVID-19. The V call is TRBV9, the J call TRBJ2-4; TRBD2 matches 13 bases. The source material was peripheral blood. CDR3 region: CASSVGTSGGGDIQYF. The CDR3 DNA sequence: TGTGCCAGCAGCGTAGGGACTAGCGGGGGAGGGGACATTCAGTACTTC.